The 25 T cell receptor beta chains in this list originate from one sample, sequenced in a study of cytomegalovirus exposure and HLA in healthy donors. Primers for the PCR totalled 60 Vbeta and 13 Jbeta. Generated by immunoSEQ multiplex PCR, the TCRdb table keeps only in-frame clones and is missing some. The sample records approximately 220,000 clones, about 80% being singletons. The sample comprised PBMCs. The receptor set was obtained from a girl aged 5-17 years in good health and CMV-seronegative.

The chain uses TRBV28 and TRBJ1-6; D is uncertain. This CDR3 spans 16 amino acids. V was clipped by 1 base and J by 10 bases, with 17 bases between them. Germline CDR1 and CDR2: MDHEN and SYDVKM. CDR3 loop: CASSLSPPGDDSPLHF. CDR3 DNA: TGTGCCAGCAGTTTATCCCCCCCCGGGGATGACTCACCCCTCCACTTT.

This chain joins TRBV27 and TRBJ2-5; 9 nucleotides line up with TRBD2. J gave up 4 bases and V 6 bases, and 9 bases lay outside the gene matches. The CDR3 covers 15 residues. Per the germline V gene, CDR1 is MNHEY and CDR2 is SMNVEV (reference sequence). DNA of the CDR3: TGTGCCAGCAGCCAGGTAGCGGGAGTTATAGAGACCCAGTACTTC. Translated: CASSQVAGVIETQYF.

The chain couples TRBV7-9 to TRBJ2-5, with 7 bases fitting TRBD2. The CDR3 sequence is 16 residues long. Germline lookup yields CDR1 SEHNR and CDR2 FQNEAQ (reference sequence). The V segment lost 4 bases and the J segment 4 bases; nucleotides outside the gene matches: 12. The CDR3 region is CASSWPREGLRETQYF. CDR3 DNA sequence: TGTGCCAGCAGCTGGCCCAGGGAGGGCCTGAGAGAGACCCAGTACTTC.

The rearrangement links TRBV9 to TRBJ2-1, with D unclear. CDR1 SGDLS and CDR2 YYNGEE come from the germline V gene. This CDR3 has 12 residues. Between the trimmed V and J ends, which lost 3 bases and 5 bases, there was a span of 6 bases. The DNA of the CDR3 is TGTGCCAGCAGCGCTGGAGACAATGAGCAGTTCTTC. Translating it yields CASSAGDNEQFF.

The chain joins TRBV19 to TRBJ1-5; D is uncertain. The ends were cut back, 2 bases at V and 4 bases at J, with 15 bases in the middle. Germline CDR1 is LNHDA and CDR2 is SQIVND (reference sequence). This CDR3 comprises 16 residues. CDR3 sequence: CASSIPLGRGNQPQHF. In DNA form, the CDR3 reads TGTGCCAGTAGTATACCCTTGGGTCGGGGTAATCAGCCCCAGCATTTT. Full variable domain (remainder filled in from reference TRBV19 and TRBJ1-5): DGGITQSPKYLFRKEGQNVTLSCEQNLNHDAMYWYRQDPGQGLRLIYYSQIVNDFQKGDIAEGYSVSREKKESFPLTVTSAQKNPTAFYLCASSIPLGRGNQPQHFGDGTRLSIL.

V is TRBV7-9 and J is TRBJ1-2; 10 nucleotides line up with TRBD1. V shed 5 bases and J 4 bases; nucleotides not matched to a gene: 7. CDR3 length equals 15 residues. The germline V gene encodes CDR1 SEHNR and CDR2 FQNEAQ (reference sequence). CDR3 in amino acids: CASSAGQGKTYGYTF. CDR3 nucleotide sequence: TGTGCCAGCAGCGCGGGACAGGGGAAAACCTATGGCTACACCTTC.

The genes are TRBV4-2 and TRBJ2-3; the match to TRBD2 covers 10 bases. After removal of 0 bases from V and 1 base from J, the junction contained 1 base not matched to a gene. Germline values: CDR1 LGHNA, CDR2 YNFKEQ. The CDR3 totals 16 residues. CDR3 in DNA: TGTGCCAGCAGCCAAGAAACTAGCGGGGGCACAGATACGCAGTATTTT. This encodes CASSQETSGGTDTQYF.

The CDR3 DNA reads TGTGCCAGCAGCGTAGATGGGACAGGGGTATACTACGAGCAGTACTTC. Protein product: CASSVDGTGVYYEQYF. The chain couples TRBV9 to TRBJ2-7; 10 nucleotides align to TRBD1. The length of the CDR3 is 16 residues. V was clipped by 0 bases and J by 3 bases; unmatched bases: 6. Germline V CDR1 and CDR2: SGDLS, YYNGEE.

CDR3 sequence reads: CASSGGALYGYTF. CDR3 nucleotide sequence: TGTGCCAGCAGTGGGGGGGCCCTTTATGGCTACACCTTC. The chain combines TRBV27 with TRBJ1-2; TRBD1 might be the D (6 bases). Per the germline V gene, CDR1 is MNHEY and CDR2 is SMNVEV (reference sequence). The CDR3 loop spans 13 amino acids. The V end was cut by 5 bases, the J end by 5 bases, with 12 bases between.

The chain joins TRBV5-6 to TRBJ1-1; 8 bases fit TRBD1. Germline V gene lookup returns CDR1 SGHDT and CDR2 YYEEEE. V shed 4 bases, J shed 7 bases, and the junction held 9 bases outside the gene matches. The CDR3 consists of 14 residues. DNA for the CDR3: TGTGCCAGCAGCCCCGGACAGGGTTTAATTGAAGCTTTCTTT. As protein: CASSPGQGLIEAFF.

The DNA of the CDR3 is TGTGCCTGGGCTTGGGGGACAGGGCCTTCCAGCGCCCAAGAGACCCAGTACTTC. It encodes CAWAWGTGPSSAQETQYF. The chain has TRBV30 and TRBJ2-5; TRBD1 agrees at 9 bases. CDR1 and CDR2 from the germline V gene are GTSNPN and SVGIG (reference sequence). The V gene end was trimmed by 5 bases and the J gene end by 1 base; junction bases not matched to a gene: 17. The CDR3 spans 18 residues.

The genes are TRBV7-6 and TRBJ1-1; D is ambiguous. CDR3 length: 17 residues. Trimming pared 1 base from V and 1 base from J, leaving 16 bases between. Germline lookup yields CDR1 SGHVS and CDR2 FNYEAQ. DNA for the CDR3: TGTGCCAGCAGCTTAGATGGCCCGGAGGGTCAGAACACTGAAGCTTTCTTT. As protein: CASSLDGPEGQNTEAFF.

V is TRBV10-1 and J is TRBJ1-5; D is unresolved. V was pared by 9 bases and J by 0 bases, with 6 bases between. The CDR3 covers 12 residues. Germline V gene sequence: CDR1 WNHNN, CDR2 SYGVQD (reference sequence). CDR3 protein: CASSNSNQPQHF. DNA of the CDR3: TGCGCCAGTAGCAATAGCAATCAGCCCCAGCATTTT.

This clone appeared a single time. The gene calls are TRBV28 and TRBJ2-1, with 10 bases that match TRBD2. The V gene's germline CDR1 is MDHEN and CDR2 SYDVKM. The CDR3 totals 15 residues. V gave up 2 bases and J gave up 12 bases; unmatched junction bases: 10. The CDR3: CASSLVGQRGGGQFF. CDR3 DNA: TGTGCCAGCAGTTTAGTAGGGCAGCGGGGGGGCGGGCAGTTCTTC.

This clone appeared once. The gene calls are TRBV28 and TRBJ1-1; weak D call: TRBD1 (6 bases). Germline V gene sequence: CDR1 MDHEN, CDR2 SYDVKM. The V and J ends lost 6 bases and 5 bases respectively, with 19 bases between them. This CDR3 spans 15 amino acids. CDR3: CASSRQLQGGTEAFF. CDR3 DNA: TGTGCCAGCAGCCGACAGTTACAGGGTGGTACTGAAGCTTTCTTT.

The chain is built from TRBV7-8 and TRBJ2-7; a weak D match, TRBD1 (7 bases). V lost 4 bases and J lost 4, with 14 bases in between. This CDR3 spans 14 amino acids. Germline lookup yields CDR1 SGHVS and CDR2 FQNEAQ. This CDR3 is CASSWRGHSYEQYF. Written as DNA, the CDR3 is TGTGCCAGCAGCTGGAGGGGGCACTCATACGAGCAGTACTTC.

V gene TRBV11-2 combines with J gene TRBJ1-3; D perhaps matches TRBD1 (5 bases). The germline CDR1 and CDR2 sequences are SGHAT and FQNNGV. This CDR3 is 20 amino acids long. Trimming removed 0 bases at V and 4 bases at J, with 25 bases between. In DNA form, the CDR3 reads TGTGCCAGCAGCTTAGAGGTGGGGCCTTCAGCCGAGATCGTAGGAAACACCATATATTTT. Amino acid sequence: CASSLEVGPSAEIVGNTIYF. Combining the CDR3 with reference TRBV11-2 and TRBJ1-3 gives the whole variable domain EAGVAQSPRYKIIEKRQSVAFWCNPISGHATLYWYQQILGQGPKLLIQFQNNGVVDDSQLPKDRFSAERLKGVDSTLKIQPAKLEDSAVYLCASSLEVGPSAEIVGNTIYFGEGSWLTVV.

This sequence joins TRBV29-1 and TRBJ2-3, with 10 bases lining up with TRBD1. The germline V gene encodes CDR1 SQVTM and CDR2 ANQGSEA. CDR3 length equals 14 residues. J lost 3 bases, V lost 6 bases, and 6 bases had no gene match. The CDR3 here is CSVKGGQGTDTQYF. CDR3 nucleotide sequence: TGCAGCGTCAAGGGGGGACAGGGGACAGATACGCAGTATTTT.

There are a few counts of this clone. V is TRBV10-2 and J is TRBJ1-1, with 8 positions matching TRBD1. With 2 bases clipped from V and 1 base from J, the junction kept 6 bases outside the gene matches. Germline V CDR1 and CDR2: WSHSY, SAAADI. The CDR3 spans 16 residues. The CDR3 reads CASSEGQGKGNTEAFF. In DNA, the CDR3 is TGCGCCAGCAGTGAGGGACAGGGAAAGGGGAACACTGAAGCTTTCTTT.

The chain couples TRBV7-9 to TRBJ2-3; D is possibly TRBD1 (6 bases). Trimming removed 2 bases from V and 2 bases from J, with 17 bases in between. This CDR3 comprises 17 residues. Germline assignment: CDR1 SEHNR and CDR2 FQNEAQ (reference sequence). In DNA, the CDR3 is TGTGCCAGCAGCTTAACCCCGACAGGCCCCACCACAGATACGCAGTATTTT. It translates to CASSLTPTGPTTDTQYF.

CDR3 coding DNA: TGTGCCAGTAGTACCTTGTCCTCCTACGAGCAGTACTTC. Its translation is CASSTLSSYEQYF. V gene TRBV19 combines with J gene TRBJ2-7, with no clear D. The CDR3 has 13 residues. Germline values: CDR1 LNHDA, CDR2 SQIVND (reference sequence). V lost 4 bases and J lost 0, with 7 bases in between.

V and J are TRBV27 and TRBJ1-6, with 7 bases aligning to TRBD1. This CDR3 comprises 15 residues. Germline V gives CDR1 MNHEY, CDR2 SMNVEV (reference sequence). The V segment lost 5 bases and the J segment 4 bases; nucleotides outside the gene matches: 5. CDR3 DNA sequence: TGTGCCAGCAGTGTACGGGACAGTTATAATTCACCCCTCCACTTT. Encoded protein: CASSVRDSYNSPLHF.

This chain links TRBV30 with TRBJ2-5, with TRBD2 as a possible D gene (6 bases). The germline V and J ends were trimmed by 0 bases and 5 bases, with 16 bases remaining between them. This CDR3 region has 15 residues. Germline CDR1 reads GTSNPN; CDR2 reads SVGIG (reference sequence). The DNA for the CDR3 is TGTGCCTGGAGTGTACAGGAGGGCGAGATGGAGACCCAGTACTTC. It codes for CAWSVQEGEMETQYF.

The V call is TRBV25-1, the J call TRBJ2-1; 7 bases are shared with TRBD2. The CDR3 is made up of 17 amino acids. CDR1 and CDR2 (germline): MGHDK, SYGVNS. With 4 bases clipped from V and 1 base from J, the junction kept 10 bases outside the gene matches. Here the CDR3 DNA reads TGTGCCAGCAGTGGGGAGGGACTAAACTATTCCTACAATGAGCAGTTCTTC. It codes for CASSGEGLNYSYNEQFF.

This clone was picked up one time. The gene calls are TRBV4-3 and TRBJ1-6; possible D gene TRBD1, 5 bases. Germline V lookup: CDR1 LGHNA, CDR2 YSLEER. This CDR3 is built from 13 residues. V lost 2 bases and J 8 bases, leaving 7 bases between the germline ends. CDR3 nucleotide sequence: TGCGCCAGCAGCCAACGCAGGGATTCACCCCTCCACTTT. Its translation: CASSQRRDSPLHF.